This T cell receptor (beta chain) was observed in a study of cytomegalovirus exposure and HLA in healthy donors. Findings of the study overall: Common viral pathogens were later found to be apparently linked to several of the most significant clusters. Later analysis revealed greater clonal expansion in HLA-associated TCR beta chains than in equally common others. Most TCR beta V segments were productive about 87% or about 30% of the time in an earlier analysis.

About this clone: What it binds is not known.

13 Jbeta primers and 60 Vbeta primers were used for the PCR. Profiling relied on immunoSEQ multiplex PCR, and the TCRdb table lists in-frame clones only, not all of them. The data contain around 150,000 clones, approximately 79% of them seen just once; the ten biggest clones take up about 1.1%. This TCR derives from a male donor in good health and CMV-seronegative. Sequencing was done on a sample of PBMCs.

Here the CDR3 reads CASSPGQEITDTQYF. The CDR3 nucleotides are TGCGCCAGCAGCCCGGGACAGGAAATCACAGATACGCAGTATTTT. The J gene is TRBJ2-3, the V gene TRBV5-1, with 8 bases that match TRBD1. The germline V gene has CDR1 SGHRS and CDR2 YFSETQ. This CDR3 region has 15 residues. Trimming at V came to 4 bases and at J to 2 bases, leaving 6 bases not matched to a gene.